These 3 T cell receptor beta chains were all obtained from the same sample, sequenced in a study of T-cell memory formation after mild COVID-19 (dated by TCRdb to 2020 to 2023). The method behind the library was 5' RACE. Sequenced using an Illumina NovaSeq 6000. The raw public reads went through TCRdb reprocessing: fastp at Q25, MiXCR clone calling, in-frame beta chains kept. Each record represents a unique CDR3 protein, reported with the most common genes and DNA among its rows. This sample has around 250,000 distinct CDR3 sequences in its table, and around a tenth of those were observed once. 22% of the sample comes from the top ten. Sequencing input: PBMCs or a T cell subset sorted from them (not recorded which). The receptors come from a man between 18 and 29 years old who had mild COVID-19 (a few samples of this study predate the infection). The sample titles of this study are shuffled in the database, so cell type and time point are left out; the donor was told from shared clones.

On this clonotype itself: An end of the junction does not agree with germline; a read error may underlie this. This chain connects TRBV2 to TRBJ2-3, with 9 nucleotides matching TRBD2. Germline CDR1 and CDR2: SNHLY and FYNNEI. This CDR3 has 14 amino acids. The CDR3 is CTSSGTSRVDTQYF. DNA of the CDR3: TGTACCAGCAGCGGGACTAGCCGGGTCGATACGCAGTATTTT.

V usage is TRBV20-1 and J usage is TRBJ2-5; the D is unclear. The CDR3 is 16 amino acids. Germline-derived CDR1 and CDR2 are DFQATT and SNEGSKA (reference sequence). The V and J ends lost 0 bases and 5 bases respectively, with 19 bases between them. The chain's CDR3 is CSARDGRSLGGETQYF. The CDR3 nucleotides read TGCAGTGCTAGAGACGGGCGGTCTTTAGGTGGCGAGACCCAGTACTTC.

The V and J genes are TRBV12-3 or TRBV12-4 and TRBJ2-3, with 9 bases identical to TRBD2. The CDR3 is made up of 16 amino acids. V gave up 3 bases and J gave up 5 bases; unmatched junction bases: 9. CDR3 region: CASSLDLAGGLDTQYF. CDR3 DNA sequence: TGTGCCAGCAGTTTGGATCTGGCGGGGGGGCTAGATACGCAGTATTTT.